Listed below are T cell receptor beta chains from one sample, sequenced in a study of persistence of HIV-infected CD4 T cells. The assay was immunoSEQ multiplex PCR, and TCRdb's table has in-frame clones only and misses some. The sample has under 15,000 clones, roughly 71% seen once. These receptors' antigens are unknown. The sequencing used CD4+ T cells sorted from PBMCs after approximately 19-hour stimulation, collected from a patient who received antiretroviral therapy. These receptors were taken from an adult man with HIV who was CMV-seropositive. The CDR3 runs from the conserved cysteine through the conserved F or W. A D gene is named only where the DNA matches it firmly. Not every row has a clone size; where given, it reads once, few, many or a size class.

TRBJ2-2	TRBV24-1	.	.	CATSDPPDGDGELFF	TGTGCCACCAGTGATCCACCGGACGGGGACGGGGAGCTGTTTTTT
TRBJ2-2	TRBV29-1	.	medium-sized	CSAQGNGELFF	TGCAGCGCTCAGGGGAACGGGGAGCTGTTTTTT
TRBJ2-2	TRBV9	.	.	CASSALHRTGELFF	TGTGCCAGCAGCGCCCTCCACAGAACCGGGGAGCTGTTTTTT
TRBJ2-7	TRBV7-7	.	few	CASALGPGVAYEQYF	TGTGCCAGCGCCCTTGGTCCGGGGGTAGCCTACGAGCAGTACTTC
TRBJ2-7	TRBV7-9	.	large	CASSLRESGRSSYEQYF	TGTGCCAGCAGCTTGCGGGAATCGGGACGCAGCTCCTACGAGCAGTACTTC
TRBJ1-2	TRBV6-5	.	once	CAIARGDYGYTF	TGTGCCATCGCGAGGGGGGATTATGGCTACACCTTC
TRBJ1-2	TRBV3-1/TRBV3-2	.	.	CASRQAGVGYTF	TGTGCCAGCAGGCAGGCGGGGGTTGGCTACACCTTC
TRBJ1-5	TRBV2	.	.	CASRTDWGANQPQHF	TGTGCCAGCAGGACTGACTGGGGAGCAAATCAGCCCCAGCATTTT
TRBJ1-5	TRBV24-1	TRBD1	.	CATSDVKGQGNQPQHF	TGTGCCACCAGTGACGTGAAAGGACAGGGCAATCAGCCCCAGCATTTT
TRBJ2-3	TRBV29-1	TRBD2	.	CSVESPGLAGNTDTQYF	TGCAGCGTTGAATCACCGGGACTAGCGGGGAACACAGATACGCAGTATTTT
TRBJ1-1	TRBV6-5	TRBD1	.	CASSQTGGVDTEAFF	TGTGCCAGCAGTCAGACAGGGGGGGTCGACACTGAAGCTTTCTTT
TRBJ2-7	TRBV19	TRBD1	.	CASSVRDRGSYEQYF	TGTGCCAGTAGTGTCCGGGACAGGGGTTCCTACGAGCAGTACTTC
TRBJ2-7	TRBV5-1	.	.	CASSSLGEYEQYF	TGCGCCAGCAGCTCCCTGGGGGAGTACGAGCAGTACTTC
TRBJ1-1	TRBV19	TRBD1	few	CASTWGLTGDTEAFF	TGTGCCAGCACCTGGGGACTCACAGGGGACACTGAAGCTTTCTTT
TRBJ1-6	TRBV6-1	TRBD1	.	CASSDQTGATYNSPLHF	TGTGCCAGCAGTGACCAGACAGGGGCCACCTATAATTCACCCCTCCACTTT
TRBJ2-7	TRBV23-1	TRBD1	.	CASSQSVTGASPSYEQYF	TGCGCCAGCAGTCAATCGGTCACAGGGGCCTCCCCCTCCTACGAGCAGTACTTC
TRBJ2-2	TRBV13	.	.	CASSPGRVLTAGELFF	TGTGCCAGCAGCCCAGGCCGGGTCTTGACCGCCGGGGAGCTGTTTTTT
TRBJ1-1	TRBV10-3	TRBD1	.	CAISGGLGQGNTEAFF	TGTGCCATCAGTGGGGGGCTGGGACAGGGGAACACTGAAGCTTTCTTT
TRBJ2-3	TRBV10-2	TRBD2	.	CATTSDIPPPDTQYF	TGCGCCACCACTAGCGACATCCCCCCCCCAGATACGCAGTATTTT